The clone carrying this T cell receptor beta chain was recorded many times. The antigen is unknown. This sample is drawn from a study of T cell repertoires in cytomegalovirus infection. Across the whole study: An indication of both CMV infection and matching HLA type came from public TCR beta signatures.

TCRdb re-derived calls from the reads in MiXCR, one entry per CDR3 protein. The sample lists under 600,000 distinct CDR3 sequences; 15% to 20% were seen once. Study-level results: Accumulated public TCR beta family frequency recognized individuals carrying CMV together with the relevant HLA. HLA-C-restricted, CMV-specific TCR beta clonotypes were dominant ex vivo.

Specimen: CD8+ T cells from PBMCs. The sequence came from a human donor in good health (CMV status not recorded). Some clones in this sample may be carry-over from other donors' samples.

The CDR3 sequence: CASSPREGAKNIQYF. As DNA, the CDR3 is TGTGCCAGCAGCCCACGGGAGGGAGCCAAAAACATTCAGTACTTC. The chain has TRBV7-9 and TRBJ2-4; 8 nucleotides match TRBD2. With 5 bases clipped from V and 0 bases from J, the junction kept 3 bases outside the gene matches. The germline gives CDR1 SEHNR, CDR2 FQNEAQ (reference sequence). This CDR3 is 15 amino acids long.